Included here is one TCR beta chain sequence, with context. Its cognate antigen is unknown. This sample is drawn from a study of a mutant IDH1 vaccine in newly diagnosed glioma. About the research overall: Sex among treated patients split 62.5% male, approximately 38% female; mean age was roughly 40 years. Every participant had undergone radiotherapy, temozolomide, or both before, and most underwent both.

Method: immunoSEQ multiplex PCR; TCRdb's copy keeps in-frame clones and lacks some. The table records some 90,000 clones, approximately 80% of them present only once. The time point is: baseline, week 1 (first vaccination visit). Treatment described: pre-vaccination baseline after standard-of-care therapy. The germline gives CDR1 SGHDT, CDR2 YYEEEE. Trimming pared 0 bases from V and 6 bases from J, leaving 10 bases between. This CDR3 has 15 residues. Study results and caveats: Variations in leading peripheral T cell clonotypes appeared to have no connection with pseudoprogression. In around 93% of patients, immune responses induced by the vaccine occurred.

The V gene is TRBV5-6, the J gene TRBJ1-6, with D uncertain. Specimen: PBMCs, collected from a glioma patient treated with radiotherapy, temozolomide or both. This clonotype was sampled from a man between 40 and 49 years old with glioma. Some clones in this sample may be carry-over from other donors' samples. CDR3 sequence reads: CASSLVAAFNSPLHF. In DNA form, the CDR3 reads TGTGCCAGCAGCTTGGTGGCAGCCTTTAATTCACCCCTCCACTTT.